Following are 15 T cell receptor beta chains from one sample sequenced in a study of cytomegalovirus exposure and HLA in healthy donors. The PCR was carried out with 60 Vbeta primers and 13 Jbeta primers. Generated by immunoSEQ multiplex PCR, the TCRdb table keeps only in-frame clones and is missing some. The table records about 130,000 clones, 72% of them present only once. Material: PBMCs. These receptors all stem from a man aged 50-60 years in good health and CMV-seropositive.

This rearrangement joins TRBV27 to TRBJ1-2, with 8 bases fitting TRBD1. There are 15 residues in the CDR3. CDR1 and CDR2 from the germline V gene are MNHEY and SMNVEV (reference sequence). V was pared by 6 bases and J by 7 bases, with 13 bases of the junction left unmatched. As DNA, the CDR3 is TGTGCCAGCAGCGCACGACCCGGGACAGGTGTTGGCTACACCTTC. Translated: CASSARPGTGVGYTF.

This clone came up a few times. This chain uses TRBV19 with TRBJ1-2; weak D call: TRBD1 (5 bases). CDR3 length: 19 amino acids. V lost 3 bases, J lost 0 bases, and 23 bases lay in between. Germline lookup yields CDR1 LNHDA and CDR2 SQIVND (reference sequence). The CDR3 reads CASSIARIIQDPTNYGYTF. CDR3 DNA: TGTGCCAGTAGTATCGCCCGAATTATACAGGATCCGACTAACTATGGCTACACCTTC.

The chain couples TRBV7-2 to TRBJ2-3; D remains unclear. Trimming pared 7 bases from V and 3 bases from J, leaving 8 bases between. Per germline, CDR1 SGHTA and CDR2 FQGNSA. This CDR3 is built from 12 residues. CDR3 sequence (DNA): TGTGCCAGCACCCTGTTGACAGATACGCAGTATTTT. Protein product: CASTLLTDTQYF.

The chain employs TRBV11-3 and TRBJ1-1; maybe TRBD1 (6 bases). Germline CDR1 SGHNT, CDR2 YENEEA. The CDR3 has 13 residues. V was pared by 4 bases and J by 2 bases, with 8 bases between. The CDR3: CASSSQGNTEAFF. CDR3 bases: TGTGCCAGCAGCTCACAGGGTAACACTGAAGCTTTCTTT.

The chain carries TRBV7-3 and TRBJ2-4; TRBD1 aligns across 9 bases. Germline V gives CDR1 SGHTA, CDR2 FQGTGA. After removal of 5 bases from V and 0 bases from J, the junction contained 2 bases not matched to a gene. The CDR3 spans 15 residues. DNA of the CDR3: TGTGCCAGCAGCCCGACAGGGGGAGCCAAAAACATTCAGTACTTC. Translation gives CASSPTGGAKNIQYF.

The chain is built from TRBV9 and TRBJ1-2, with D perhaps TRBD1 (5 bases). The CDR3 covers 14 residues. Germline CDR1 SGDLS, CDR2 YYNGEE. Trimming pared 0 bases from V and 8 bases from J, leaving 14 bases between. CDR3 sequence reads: CASSVADGARGYTF. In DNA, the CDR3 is TGTGCCAGCAGCGTAGCGGATGGGGCAAGGGGCTACACCTTC. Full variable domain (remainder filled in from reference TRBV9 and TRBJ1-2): DSGVTQTPKHLITATGQRVTLRCSPRSGDLSVYWYQQSLDQGLQFLIQYYNGEERAKGNILERFSAQQFPDLHSELNLSSLELGDSALYFCASSVADGARGYTFGSGTRLTVV.

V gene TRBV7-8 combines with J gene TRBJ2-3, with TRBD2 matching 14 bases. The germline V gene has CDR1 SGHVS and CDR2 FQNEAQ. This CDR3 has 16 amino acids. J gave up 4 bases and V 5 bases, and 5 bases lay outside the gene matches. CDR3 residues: CASSPGTSGSADTQYF. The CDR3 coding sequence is TGTGCCAGCAGCCCTGGGACTAGCGGGAGTGCAGATACGCAGTATTTT.

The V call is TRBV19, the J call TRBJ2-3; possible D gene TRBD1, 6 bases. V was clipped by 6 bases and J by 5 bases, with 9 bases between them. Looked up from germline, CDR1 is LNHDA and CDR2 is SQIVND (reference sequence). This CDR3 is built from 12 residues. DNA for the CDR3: TGTGCCAGTAGCATCAGGGGAGATACGCAGTATTTT. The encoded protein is CASSIRGDTQYF. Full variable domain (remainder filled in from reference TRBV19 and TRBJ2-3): DGGITQSPKYLFRKEGQNVTLSCEQNLNHDAMYWYRQDPGQGLRLIYYSQIVNDFQKGDIAEGYSVSREKKESFPLTVTSAQKNPTAFYLCASSIRGDTQYFGPGTRLTVL.

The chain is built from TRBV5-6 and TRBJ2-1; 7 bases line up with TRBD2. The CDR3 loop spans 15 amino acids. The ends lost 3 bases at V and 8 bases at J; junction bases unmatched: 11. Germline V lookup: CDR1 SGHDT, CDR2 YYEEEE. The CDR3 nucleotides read TGTGCCAGCAGCTGGATCCACAGCGGGACCGATGAGCAGTTCTTC. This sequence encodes CASSWIHSGTDEQFF.

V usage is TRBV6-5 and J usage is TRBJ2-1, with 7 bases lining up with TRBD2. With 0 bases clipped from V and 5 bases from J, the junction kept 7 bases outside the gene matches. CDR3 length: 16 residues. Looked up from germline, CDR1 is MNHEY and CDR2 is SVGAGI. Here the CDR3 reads CASSYSLGLGDNEQFF. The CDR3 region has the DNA TGTGCCAGCAGTTACTCTCTCGGACTAGGGGACAATGAGCAGTTCTTC.

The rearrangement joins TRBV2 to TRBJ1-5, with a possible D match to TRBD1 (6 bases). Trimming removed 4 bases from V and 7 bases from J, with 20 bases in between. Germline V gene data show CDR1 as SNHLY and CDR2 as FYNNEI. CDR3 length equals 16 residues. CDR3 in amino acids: CASSGWQGPREQPQHF. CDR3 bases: TGTGCCAGCAGTGGGTGGCAGGGGCCGAGGGAGCAGCCCCAGCATTTT.

CDR3 in amino acids: CASSLLGGGQGIGELFF. The CDR3 bases are TGTGCCAGCAGCCTGCTTGGGGGCGGACAGGGAATCGGGGAGCTGTTTTTT. The J gene is TRBJ2-2, the V gene TRBV11-2; 8 bases are shared with TRBD1. V lost 5 bases to trimming and J lost 7 bases; unmatched junction nucleotides: 15. This CDR3 region has 17 residues. In germline, CDR1 is SGHAT, CDR2 FQNNGV.

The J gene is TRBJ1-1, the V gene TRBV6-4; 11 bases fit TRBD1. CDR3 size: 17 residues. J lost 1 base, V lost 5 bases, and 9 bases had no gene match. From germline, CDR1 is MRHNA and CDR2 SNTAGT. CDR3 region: CASSPGQGAQKNTEAFF. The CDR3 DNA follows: TGTGCCAGCAGTCCCGGACAGGGGGCCCAGAAGAACACTGAAGCTTTCTTT.

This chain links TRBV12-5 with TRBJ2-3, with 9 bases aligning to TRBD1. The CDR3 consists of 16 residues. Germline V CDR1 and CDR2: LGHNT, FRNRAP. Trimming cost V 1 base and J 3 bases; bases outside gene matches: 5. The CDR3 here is CASGLAGTGKTDTQYF. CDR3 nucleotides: TGTGCTAGTGGTTTGGCCGGGACAGGGAAAACAGATACGCAGTATTTT.

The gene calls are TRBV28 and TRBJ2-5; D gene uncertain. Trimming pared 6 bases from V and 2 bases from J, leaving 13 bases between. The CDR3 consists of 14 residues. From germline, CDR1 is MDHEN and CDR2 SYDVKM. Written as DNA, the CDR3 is TGTGCCAGCAGGGGCCAAAAAAAACAAGAGACCCAGTACTTC. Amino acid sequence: CASRGQKKQETQYF.